Each of the 2 T cell receptor beta chains below was sequenced from the same sample in a study of blood T cell repertoires in COVID-19. The repertoire was sequenced with immunoSEQ multiplex PCR; TCRdb's copy has only in-frame clones and lacks some. The sample contains fewer than 500,000 clones, roughly 86% of which appear only once. The sample taken for sequencing was PBMCs or T cells enriched from blood (not recorded which). All receptors derive from a man aged 30-40 years who had recovered from COVID-19.

The chain recombines TRBV6-1 with TRBJ1-1; D is ambiguous. Germline V gene sequence: CDR1 MNHNS, CDR2 SASEGT. The V end was cut by 2 bases, the J end by 12 bases, with 16 bases between. This CDR3 has 13 residues. CDR3 sequence (DNA): TGTGCCAGCAGTGAAAGCGGTGGCACCCGGACTTTCTTT. Its translation is CASSESGGTRTFF.

The chain joins TRBV6-5 to TRBJ1-1; D possibly corresponds to TRBD1 (5 bases). CDR1 and CDR2 (germline): MNHEY, SVGAGI. This CDR3 has 14 residues. V lost 5 bases to trimming and J lost 2 bases, with 12 bases between them. CDR3 coding DNA: TGTGCCAGCAGTACTCAGACAGCAAACACTGAAGCTTTCTTT. Translation gives CASSTQTANTEAFF.